Each of the 7 T cell receptor beta chains below was sequenced from the same sample in a study of CD8+CD57+ T cells in acquired aplastic anemia. An expansion of CD8+CD57+ cells by flow cytometry had been shown in patients chosen for sequencing. Genomic DNA templated the TCR beta VDJ and CDR3 profiling. TCRdb re-called the reads with MiXCR, one entry per CDR3 protein. Of some 170,000 distinct CDR3 sequences in the sample, roughly 48% are singletons; the top ten hold 1.1%. Material: sorted CD4+, CD8+, or CD8+CD57+ T cells (not recorded which) from PBMCs. The receptors come from a human donor with aplastic anemia.

The table lists this clonotype with many counts. The rearrangement links TRBV12-3 or TRBV12-4 to TRBJ2-7; tentatively, D is TRBD2 (5 bases). Trimming shortened V by 4 bases and J by 3 bases, and 13 bases separated the two germline ends. The CDR3 has 14 residues. The DNA for the CDR3 is TGTGCCAGCAGTTCTCAGGAGGAGAACTACGAGCAGTACTTC. Its protein product is CASSSQEENYEQYF.

This clonotype was seen only a few times. This may come from a read error, since a much larger clone is one base off. The conserved closing phenylalanine or tryptophan is absent in this CDR3, likely reflecting a read error. The chain joins TRBV7-8 to TRBJ2-3; D may match TRBD1 or TRBD2 (5 bases each). CDR3 length: 14 residues. The germline V gene encodes CDR1 SGHVS and CDR2 FQNEAQ. Trimming removed 2 bases at V and 3 bases at J, with 9 bases between. The CDR3 here is CASSLLGTTDTQYI. CDR3 in DNA: TGTGCCAGCAGCTTACTAGGGACGACAGATACGCAGTATATT.

This sequence joins TRBV7-9 and TRBJ1-4; TRBD1 is a possible D gene (6 bases). The CDR3 has 13 amino acids. Germline V gene sequence: CDR1 SEHNR, CDR2 FQNEAQ (reference sequence). The germline V and J ends were trimmed by 7 bases and 6 bases, with 12 bases remaining between them. CDR3 sequence reads: CASKGVWDEKLFF. Here the CDR3 DNA reads TGTGCCAGCAAGGGGGTTTGGGATGAAAAACTGTTTTTT.

A few counts support this clonotype. The chain has TRBV7-3 and TRBJ1-2; 12 bases map to TRBD1. V was pared by 1 base and J by 0 bases, with 12 bases of the junction left unmatched. CDR1 is SGHTA and CDR2 is FQGTGA in the germline V gene. This CDR3 contains 20 residues. CDR3 nucleotide sequence: TGTGCCAGCAGCTTAAGATCCCCTGGGACAGGGGGCTTTACTAACTATGGCTACACCTTC. The encoded protein is CASSLRSPGTGGFTNYGYTF.

Comment on this clonotype: A much larger clone is a single base away; this may be a read error. The chain couples TRBV4-3 to TRBJ2-3, with D perhaps matching TRBD2 (6 bases). This CDR3 has 16 amino acids. Trimming took off 1 base at V and 11 bases at J, with 22 bases between the two ends. Germline CDR1 is LGHNA and CDR2 is YSLEER. The CDR3 nucleotides read TGCGCCAGCAGCCAAGTAACCGGGACTCTCCTTACTATGCAGTATTTT. This sequence encodes CASSQVTGTLLTMQYF.

This chain joins TRBV2 and TRBJ2-2, with 8 bases identical to TRBD1. The CDR3 is 17 residues long. Germline trimming cut 5 bases from V and 5 bases from J; bases unmatched to any gene: 13. Germline V gene sequence: CDR1 SNHLY, CDR2 FYNNEI. The CDR3 nucleotides are TGTGCCAGCAGTTCCCTCCAGGGGGCGAGGAATACCGGGGAGCTGTTTTTT. Amino acids: CASSSLQGARNTGELFF.

Note on this clonotype: This clone may be a read error of a much larger clone one base away. The rearrangement joins TRBV11-2 to TRBJ1-1, with unresolved D. This CDR3 contains 16 residues. Trimming took off 4 bases at V and 0 bases at J, with 15 bases between the two ends. The germline CDR1 and CDR2 sequences are SGHAT and FQNNGV. DNA for the CDR3: TGTGCCAGCAGCTCGGAGCGCGCTGTAATGAACACTGAAGCTTTCTTT. This codes for CASSSERAVMNTEAFF.